A single sample gave rise to the 27 T cell receptor beta chains below, sequenced in a study of blood T cell repertoires in COVID-19 (TCRdb year 2020). Library preparation used the immunoSEQ multiplex PCR assay. TCRdb took this table from immuneACCESS and kept in-frame rearrangements with V and J called. Such tables lack part of the clones; where checked against another copy, unresolved V genes explain under half of the gap, and the rest is unexplained. Counted in this sample were about 250,000 clones; 82% of them appeared once. The ten largest clones take up approximately 4.9% of the sample. The sample was peripheral blood. Every receptor here comes from a woman of 80 years or more with active or convalescent COVID-19.

The chain links TRBV21-1 to TRBJ2-7; the table assigns TRBD2, which was not confirmed against the DNA. TRBV21-1 is designated a pseudogene. The CDR3 totals 17 residues. As DNA, the CDR3 is TGTGCCAGCAGCAAAGGACTAGCGGGGGGGTTTAAATACGAGCAGTACTTC. Residues: CASSKGLAGGFKYEQYF.

Comments on this clone: An end of the junction does not agree with germline; a read error may underlie this. The chain uses TRBV2 and TRBJ1-5; maybe TRBD1 (5 bases). This CDR3 spans 13 amino acids. The germline V gene has CDR1 SNHLY and CDR2 FYNNEI. CDR3 coding DNA: TGTGCCAGCGGTGAGGGGCGGTGGCAGCCCCAGCATTTT. Its protein is CASGEGRWQPQHF.

The chain recombines TRBV5-6 with TRBJ2-7; the match to TRBD1 covers 9 bases. CDR3 length: 15 amino acids. Germline V lookup: CDR1 SGHDT, CDR2 YYEEEE. Trimming removed 0 bases from V and 5 bases from J; junction bases left unmatched: 6. The CDR3 sequence: CASSLVGTGLDEQYF. The CDR3, as DNA: TGTGCCAGCAGCTTGGTAGGGACAGGGCTGGACGAGCAGTACTTC. The full variable domain, its missing parts supplied by reference TRBV5-6 and TRBJ2-7, is DAGVTQSPTHLIKTRGQQVTLRCSPKSGHDTVSWYQQALGQGPQFIFQYYEEEERQRGNFPDRFSGHQFPNYSSELNVNALLLGDSALYLCASSLVGTGLDEQYFGPGTRLTVT.

J is TRBJ2-5 and V is TRBV7-2, with 8 bases lining up with TRBD2. Germline V gene lookup returns CDR1 SGHTA and CDR2 FQGNSA. V lost 3 bases, J lost 4 bases, and 1 base stayed unmatched. The CDR3 extends over 13 amino acids. CDR3 bases: TGTGCCAGCAGCTTTGCGGGAGGAGAGACCCAGTACTTC. Its protein is CASSFAGGETQYF.

The CDR3 DNA sequence: TGCGCCAGCAGCTTAAACCCCGGGACATCCTCCTACGAGCAGTACTTC. Translation gives CASSLNPGTSSYEQYF. The V call is TRBV5-1, the J call TRBJ2-7; a possible D gene is TRBD1 (6 bases). Germline loops: CDR1 SGHRS, CDR2 YFSETQ. The ends were cut back, 2 bases at V and 0 bases at J, with 15 bases in the middle. This CDR3 contains 16 residues. Looking up the rest from reference TRBV5-1 and TRBJ2-7 gives the full variable domain: KAGVTQTPRYLIKTRGQQVTLSCSPISGHRSVSWYQQTPGQGLQFLFEYFSETQRNKGNFPGRFSGRQFSNSRSEMNVSTLELGDSALYLCASSLNPGTSSYEQYFGPGTRLTVT.

The chain couples TRBV19 to TRBJ1-6; a weak D match, TRBD1 (6 bases). Germline V lookup: CDR1 LNHDA, CDR2 SQIVND (reference sequence). The V end was cut by 1 base, the J end by 7 bases, with 8 bases between. The CDR3 is 14 residues long. CDR3 nucleotide sequence: TGTGCCAGTAGTATAGGGACAGTGAATTCACCCCTCCACTTT. Protein sequence: CASSIGTVNSPLHF.

DNA of the CDR3: TGTGCCAGCAGCTTAGCGGGCGGGATTTTAGGCACTGAAGCTTTCTTT. It specifies CASSLAGGILGTEAFF. The rearrangement joins TRBV7-2 to TRBJ1-1; D not resolved. CDR3 length: 16 residues. The V end was cut by 0 bases, the J end by 4 bases, with 15 bases between. Germline assignment: CDR1 SGHTA and CDR2 FQGNSA.

The V call is TRBV7-9, the J call TRBJ2-1; TRBD1 agrees at 9 bases. The V segment lost 2 bases and the J segment 9 bases; nucleotides outside the gene matches: 14. Germline values: CDR1 SEHNR, CDR2 FQNEAQ (reference sequence). The CDR3 has 17 amino acids. In DNA form, the CDR3 reads TGTGCCAGCAGCTTAAGGACAGGGGCGGCGGGAGACCCTGAGCAGTTCTTC. Encoded protein: CASSLRTGAAGDPEQFF.

The DNA of the CDR3 is TGCAGCGCTGGACAGGGTGAAGCTTTCTTT. Translating it yields CSAGQGEAFF. The gene calls are TRBV29-1 and TRBJ1-1; the match to TRBD1 covers 8 bases. This CDR3 is built from 10 residues. CDR1 and CDR2 from the germline V gene are SQVTM and ANQGSEA. V was clipped by 7 bases and J by 7 bases; unmatched bases: 2.

J is TRBJ2-3 and V is TRBV29-1; D perhaps matches TRBD2 (6 bases). V was cut by 4 bases and J by 0 bases, with 17 bases left in between. Germline CDR1 reads SQVTM; CDR2 reads ANQGSEA. The CDR3 consists of 16 residues. DNA for the CDR3: TGCAGCGTTGCCCCCCGGCGGGGACCTAGCACAGATACGCAGTATTTT. Translation gives CSVAPRRGPSTDTQYF.

This chain connects TRBV6-5 to TRBJ1-1; weak D call: TRBD1 (5 bases). V dropped 7 bases and J dropped 11 bases, with 20 bases sitting between them. The length of the CDR3 is 13 residues. Per germline, CDR1 MNHEY and CDR2 SVGAGI. The CDR3 bases are TGTGCCAGCATCCGGACATCGCCCACTAAGGCTTTCTTT. This translates into CASIRTSPTKAFF.

This sequence joins TRBV28 and TRBJ2-5, with 7 bases aligning to TRBD1. This CDR3 region has 14 residues. Germline-derived CDR1 and CDR2 are MDHEN and SYDVKM. Losses at the gene ends were 6 bases for V and 5 bases for J; bases not matched to a gene: 9. The CDR3 loop is CASRGDSLRETQYF. The CDR3 DNA sequence: TGTGCCAGCAGGGGGGACAGTTTACGGGAGACCCAGTACTTC. The full variable domain, its missing parts supplied by reference TRBV28 and TRBJ2-5, is DVKVTQSSRYLVKRTGEKVFLECVQDMDHENMFWYRQDPGLGLRLIYFSYDVKMKEKGDIPEGYSVSREKKERFSLILESASTNQTSMYLCASRGDSLRETQYFGPGTRLLVL.

This clone showed up just a few times. The chain employs TRBV29-1 and TRBJ1-2; 9 bases are a match to TRBD1. The length of the CDR3 is 14 residues. Germline-derived CDR1 and CDR2 are SQVTM and ANQGSEA. V lost 6 bases, J lost 0 bases, and 5 bases stayed unmatched. CDR3 in DNA: TGCAGCGTGAACAGGGGGCCCTCTAACTATGGCTACACCTTC. Its translation is CSVNRGPSNYGYTF.

The chain is built from TRBV19 and TRBJ2-7; the D gene is possibly TRBD2 (6 bases). Looked up from germline, CDR1 is LNHDA and CDR2 is SQIVND (reference sequence). This CDR3 region has 13 residues. The V gene lost 6 bases and the J gene lost 7 bases, with 16 bases spanning the gap. CDR3 bases: TGTGCCAGTAGCAAAAGACTCGCGGGGGAGCAGTACTTC. Its translation is CASSKRLAGEQYF.

The chain is built from TRBV30 and TRBJ2-5, with 8 nucleotides matching TRBD1. CDR3 length: 15 amino acids. Germline V lookup: CDR1 GTSNPN, CDR2 SVGIG (reference sequence). The V and J ends lost 3 bases and 0 bases, in that order; junction bases with no gene match: 6. The DNA for the CDR3 is TGTGCCTGGAGGCGGACAGGGACAAACCAAGAGACCCAGTACTTC. Translation: CAWRRTGTNQETQYF. The variable domain in full, completed from reference TRBV30 and TRBJ2-5, reads SQTIHQWPATLVQPVGSPLSLECTVEGTSNPNLYWYRQAAGRGLQLLFYSVGIGQISSEVPQNLSASRPQDRQFILSSKKLLLSDSGFYLCAWRRTGTNQETQYFGPGTRLLVL.

The chain has TRBV5-1 and TRBJ2-1; D possibly corresponds to TRBD1 (5 bases). The germline V and J ends were trimmed by 0 bases and 9 bases, with 10 bases remaining between them. The germline V gene has CDR1 SGHRS and CDR2 YFSETQ. CDR3 length: 13 residues. This CDR3 is CASSLGQGTEQFF. CDR3 coding DNA: TGCGCCAGCAGCTTGGGGCAGGGCACTGAGCAGTTCTTC.

The chain recombines TRBV19 with TRBJ1-5; TRBD1 matches at 9 bases. CDR3 length: 15 residues. Unmatched junction bases numbered 4, after V lost 1 base and J lost 6 bases. Per the germline V gene, CDR1 is LNHDA and CDR2 is SQIVND (reference sequence). In nucleotides, the CDR3 is TGTGCCAGTAGTATAGCGACAGGGGGTCTTCAGCCCCAGCATTTT. Its protein product is CASSIATGGLQPQHF.

V usage is TRBV28 and J usage is TRBJ2-7; 10 positions agree with TRBD1. The J segment lost 3 bases and the V segment lost 4 bases, leaving 6 bases of the junction unmatched. The CDR3 extends over 15 amino acids. Per germline, CDR1 MDHEN and CDR2 SYDVKM. As DNA, the CDR3 is TGTGCCAGCAGTTCCCCCGGGACAGGGGACTACGAGCAGTACTTC. It yields the protein CASSSPGTGDYEQYF.

The V gene is TRBV5-1, the J gene TRBJ1-3, with D perhaps TRBD1 (6 bases). The V gene lost 0 bases and the J gene lost 0 bases, with 13 bases spanning the gap. From germline, CDR1 is SGHRS and CDR2 YFSETQ. There are 17 residues in the CDR3. CDR3 DNA sequence: TGCGCCAGCAGCTTGGCGGGGGGGCGAGGCTCTGGAAACACCATATATTTT. Its translation is CASSLAGGRGSGNTIYF.

The V gene is TRBV6-5, the J gene TRBJ2-3; 10 bases are a match to TRBD1. The CDR3 is 15 residues long. Losses at the gene ends were 7 bases for V and 2 bases for J; bases not matched to a gene: 6. The germline V gene has CDR1 MNHEY and CDR2 SVGAGI. This CDR3 reads CASNLGTGATDTQYF. In DNA, the CDR3 is TGTGCCAGCAATCTTGGGACAGGGGCCACAGATACGCAGTATTTT.

V and J are TRBV3-1 (or the pseudogene TRBV3-2) and TRBJ2-7; D perhaps matches TRBD1 (6 bases). This CDR3 is built from 15 residues. CDR1 and CDR2 (germline): LGHDT, YNNKEL (reference sequence). V shed 4 bases and J shed 0 bases, with 13 bases lying between them. The CDR3 region is CASSPSWTDSYEQYF. For the CDR3, the DNA is TGTGCCAGCAGCCCTAGCTGGACAGACTCCTACGAGCAGTACTTC.

The chain joins TRBV5-4 to TRBJ2-7, with 7 bases fitting TRBD1. This CDR3 is built from 14 residues. Unmatched junction bases numbered 8, after V lost 4 bases and J lost 4 bases. CDR1 is SGHNT, CDR2 YYREEE, per germline (reference sequence). As DNA, the CDR3 is TGTGCCAGCAGCCGTGAGGGGGCTGGGTACGAGCAGTACTTC. It translates to CASSREGAGYEQYF. The full variable domain, completed using reference TRBV5-4 and TRBJ2-7, is ETGVTQSPTHLIKTRGQQVTLRCSSQSGHNTVSWYQQALGQGPQFIFQYYREEENGRGNFPPRFSGLQFPNYSSELNVNALELDDSALYLCASSREGAGYEQYFGPGTRLTVT.

J is TRBJ2-2 and V is TRBV11-2, with 10 positions matching TRBD2. CDR1 is SGHAT and CDR2 is FQNNGV in the germline V gene. This CDR3 is 16 amino acids long. Trimming cost V 0 bases and J 6 bases; bases outside gene matches: 4. The CDR3 sequence is CASSLDQRGGAGELFF. The CDR3 region has the DNA TGTGCCAGCAGCTTAGACCAGCGGGGGGGAGCCGGGGAGCTGTTTTTT.

V gene TRBV3-1 (or the pseudogene TRBV3-2) combines with J gene TRBJ1-2; 11 bases agree with TRBD1. This CDR3 spans 16 amino acids. Per germline, CDR1 LGHDT and CDR2 YNNKEL (reference sequence). J gave up 0 bases and V 4 bases, and 4 bases lay outside the gene matches. The CDR3 sequence is CASSLGQGGANYGYTF. CDR3 bases: TGTGCCAGCAGCCTGGGACAGGGGGGAGCTAACTATGGCTACACCTTC.

In its sample, this clone was seen once. The V call is TRBV5-1, the J call TRBJ2-1; D gene uncertain. Germline V gene sequence: CDR1 SGHRS, CDR2 YFSETQ. V lost 2 bases and J lost 1, with 7 bases in between. This CDR3 is built from 14 residues. The CDR3 coding sequence is TGCGCCAGCAGCTTAGTGACTTCCTACAATGAGCAGTTCTTC. Its translation is CASSLVTSYNEQFF.

This clone was counted a single time. The chain combines TRBV3-1 (or the pseudogene TRBV3-2) with TRBJ2-3; unclear D gene. Germline V gene sequence: CDR1 LGHDT, CDR2 YNNKEL (reference sequence). This CDR3 spans 17 amino acids. V lost 4 bases and J lost 2, with 19 bases in between. CDR3 sequence reads: CASSPTSRLRATDTQYF. In nucleotides, the CDR3 is TGTGCCAGCAGCCCAACTTCACGTCTAAGAGCCACAGATACGCAGTATTTT.

The rearrangement uses TRBV9 and TRBJ2-3, with D hard to call. Trimming stripped 6 bases from V and 2 bases from J, with 13 bases between. The CDR3 runs 14 residues. Germline CDR1 SGDLS, CDR2 YYNGEE. The CDR3 here is CASNTSPTTDTQYF. The CDR3 region has the DNA TGTGCCAGCAACACCTCCCCAACCACAGATACGCAGTATTTT.